This T cell receptor beta chain is from a study of T-cell memory formation after mild COVID-19. Study-level findings and limits: Day 37-peaking second-wave clones had unconfirmed SARS-CoV-2 specificity.

The V end was cut by 5 bases, the J end by 0 bases, with 10 bases between. Per the germline V gene, CDR1 is LGHNA and CDR2 is YNFKEQ. The CDR3 covers 14 residues. Points on this clonotype: Antigen unknown.

TCRdb analysed the 5' RACE reads with MiXCR anew, one entry per CDR3 protein. The sample consists of around 530,000 distinct CDR3 sequences, about a fifth of them appearing once. Material: PBMCs or a T cell subset sorted from them (not recorded which). This sequence originates from an adult woman who had mild COVID-19 (a few samples of this study predate the infection). Cell type and time point are not known. The chain couples TRBV4-2 to TRBJ1-1, with a tentative D call TRBD1 (5 bases). The CDR3 protein is CASSNRGVNTEAFF. CDR3 nucleotide sequence: TGTGCCAGCAGCAACCGGGGGGTGAACACTGAAGCTTTCTTT.